A single sample is the source of the 3 T cell receptor beta chains below, sequenced in a study of T-cell reconstitution after alpha-beta-depleted transplantation in children. During its preparation, the TCRbeta library received unique molecular identifiers. TCRdb re-analysed the PCR reads in MiXCR, keeping a single row per CDR3 protein. The sample has about 200,000 distinct CDR3 sequences; around 7.7% are singletons. The sequencing used PBMCs, mostly from graft donor cells, collected 360 days after TCRalphabeta/CD19-depleted stem cell transplant. These TCRs come from a male patient aged 2-15 years who had a stem cell transplant for acute myeloid leukemia, so the T cells may come from the graft donor.

This clonotype showed up many times. This sequence joins TRBV12-3 or TRBV12-4 and TRBJ1-3; D not certain. The CDR3 totals 15 residues. Trimming stripped 5 bases from V and 0 bases from J, with 11 bases between. As DNA, the CDR3 is TGTGCCAGCAGTCCCAGGAGGGTCTCTGGAAACACCATATATTTT. Residues: CASSPRRVSGNTIYF.

This clonotype was counted a few times. This chain connects TRBV7-6 to TRBJ1-6; TRBD1 matches 7 bases. V trimming: 1 base; J trimming: 9 bases; junction bases outside the gene matches: 6. This CDR3 spans 15 amino acids. Germline loops: CDR1 SGHVS, CDR2 FNYEAQ. This CDR3 is CASSLVDRLGSPLHF. DNA for the CDR3: TGTGCCAGCAGCTTAGTGGACAGGCTTGGTTCACCCCTCCACTTT.

This rearrangement joins TRBV12-3 or TRBV12-4 to TRBJ2-1, with no clear D. V dropped 6 bases and J dropped 5 bases, with 8 bases sitting between them. The CDR3 totals 12 residues. Here the CDR3 DNA reads TGTGCCAGCAGCCCTAGAAACAATGAGCAGTTCTTC. It translates to CASSPRNNEQFF.